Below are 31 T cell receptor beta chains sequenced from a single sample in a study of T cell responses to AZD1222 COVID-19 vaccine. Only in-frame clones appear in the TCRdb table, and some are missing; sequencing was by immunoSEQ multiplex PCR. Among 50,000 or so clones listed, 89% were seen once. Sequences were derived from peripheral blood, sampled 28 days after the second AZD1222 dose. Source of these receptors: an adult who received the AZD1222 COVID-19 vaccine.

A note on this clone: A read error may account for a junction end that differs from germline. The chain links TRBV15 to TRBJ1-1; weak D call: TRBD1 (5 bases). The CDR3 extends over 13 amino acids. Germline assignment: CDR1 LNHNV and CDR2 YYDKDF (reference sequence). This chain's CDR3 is CATSSPGHSVFVF. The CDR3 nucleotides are TGTGCCACCAGCAGCCCAGGGCATTCGGTATTTGTTTTT. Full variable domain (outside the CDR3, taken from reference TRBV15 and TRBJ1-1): DAMVIQNPRYQVTQFGKPVTLSCSQTLNHNVMYWYQQKSSQAPKLLFHYYDKDFNNEADTPDNFQSRRPNTSFCFLDIRSPGLGDTAMYLCATSSPGHSVFVFGQGTRLTVV.

The CDR3 loop reads CAISESRGQGDSPLHF. The CDR3 nucleotides read TGTGCCATCAGTGAGTCAAGGGGACAGGGGGATTCACCCCTCCACTTT. J is TRBJ1-6 and V is TRBV10-3; 11 positions agree with TRBD1. V lost 0 bases and J lost 8; bases outside the gene matches: 3. This CDR3 region has 16 residues. Per the germline V gene, CDR1 is ENHRY and CDR2 is SYGVKD.

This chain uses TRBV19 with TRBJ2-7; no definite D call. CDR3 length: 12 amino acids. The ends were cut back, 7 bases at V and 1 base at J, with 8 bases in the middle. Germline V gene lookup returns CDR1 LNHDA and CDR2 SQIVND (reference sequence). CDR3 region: CASTRGSYEQYF. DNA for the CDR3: TGTGCCAGTACTCGCGGTTCCTACGAGCAGTACTTC. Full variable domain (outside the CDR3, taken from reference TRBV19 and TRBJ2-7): DGGITQSPKYLFRKEGQNVTLSCEQNLNHDAMYWYRQDPGQGLRLIYYSQIVNDFQKGDIAEGYSVSREKKESFPLTVTSAQKNPTAFYLCASTRGSYEQYFGPGTRLTVT.

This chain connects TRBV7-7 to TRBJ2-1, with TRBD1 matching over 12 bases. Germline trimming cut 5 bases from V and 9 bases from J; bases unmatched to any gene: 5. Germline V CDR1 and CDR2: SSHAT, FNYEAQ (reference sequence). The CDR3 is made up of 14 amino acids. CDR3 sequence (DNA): TGTGCCAGCAGCACCGGGACAGGGGGCAGTGAGCAGTTCTTC. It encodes CASSTGTGGSEQFF. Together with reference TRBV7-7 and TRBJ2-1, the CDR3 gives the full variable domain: GAGVSQSPRYKVTKRGQDVTLRCDPISSHATLYWYQQALGQGPEFLTYFNYEAQPDKSGLPSDRFSAERPEGSISTLTIQRTEQRDSAMYRCASSTGTGGSEQFFGPGTRLTVL.

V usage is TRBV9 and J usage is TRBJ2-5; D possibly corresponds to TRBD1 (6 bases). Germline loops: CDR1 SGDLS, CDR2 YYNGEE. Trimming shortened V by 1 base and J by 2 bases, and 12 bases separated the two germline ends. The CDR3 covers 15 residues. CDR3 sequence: CASSVTLGQQETQYF. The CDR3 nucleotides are TGTGCCAGCAGCGTAACACTTGGACAGCAAGAGACCCAGTACTTC.

The CDR3 loop is CASSLGTAPYSYEQYF. The DNA for the CDR3 is TGCGCCAGCAGCCTTGGGACAGCTCCTTACTCCTACGAGCAGTACTTC. The V call is TRBV4-3, the J call TRBJ2-7, with 7 bases identical to TRBD1. Germline trimming cut 4 bases from V and 0 bases from J; bases unmatched to any gene: 9. The CDR3 length is 16 residues. Germline assignment: CDR1 LGHNA and CDR2 YSLEER.

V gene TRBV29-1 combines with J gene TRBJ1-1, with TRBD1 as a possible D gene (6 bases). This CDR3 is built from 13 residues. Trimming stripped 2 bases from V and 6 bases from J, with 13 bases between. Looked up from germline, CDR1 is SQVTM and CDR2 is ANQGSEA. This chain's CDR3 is CSVELGGWAEAFF. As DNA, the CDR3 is TGCAGCGTTGAATTAGGGGGGTGGGCTGAAGCTTTCTTT.

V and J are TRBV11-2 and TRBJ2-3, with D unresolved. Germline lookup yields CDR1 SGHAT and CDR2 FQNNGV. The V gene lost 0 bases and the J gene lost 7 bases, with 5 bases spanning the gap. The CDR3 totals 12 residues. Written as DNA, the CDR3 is TGTGCCAGCAGCTTAGAAGGGTATACGCAGTATTTT. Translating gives CASSLEGYTQYF. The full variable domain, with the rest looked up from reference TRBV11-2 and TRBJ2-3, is EAGVAQSPRYKIIEKRQSVAFWCNPISGHATLYWYQQILGQGPKLLIQFQNNGVVDDSQLPKDRFSAERLKGVDSTLKIQPAKLEDSAVYLCASSLEGYTQYFGPGTRLTVL.

The CDR3 protein is CASSPLGAFATNEKLFF. The CDR3 bases are TGTGCCAGCTCACCCTTGGGGGCCTTTGCAACTAATGAAAAACTGTTTTTT. This chain links TRBV18 with TRBJ1-4; possibly TRBD1 for D (6 bases). The CDR3 has 17 amino acids. The germline V and J ends were trimmed by 3 bases and 0 bases, with 14 bases remaining between them. Germline CDR1 KGHSH, CDR2 LQKENI.

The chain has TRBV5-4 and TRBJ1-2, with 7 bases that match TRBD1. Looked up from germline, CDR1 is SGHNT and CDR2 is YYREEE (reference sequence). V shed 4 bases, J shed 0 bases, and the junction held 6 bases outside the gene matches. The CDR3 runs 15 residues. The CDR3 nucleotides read TGTGCCAGCAGCGGGAGGGACAGAGCTAACTATGGCTACACCTTC. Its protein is CASSGRDRANYGYTF.

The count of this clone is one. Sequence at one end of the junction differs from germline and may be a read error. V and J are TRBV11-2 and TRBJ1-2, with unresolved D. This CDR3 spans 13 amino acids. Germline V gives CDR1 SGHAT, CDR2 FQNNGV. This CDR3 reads CASSLDQPTGYTF. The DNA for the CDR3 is TGTGCCAGCAGTTTAGACCAACCAACGGGCTACACCTTC.

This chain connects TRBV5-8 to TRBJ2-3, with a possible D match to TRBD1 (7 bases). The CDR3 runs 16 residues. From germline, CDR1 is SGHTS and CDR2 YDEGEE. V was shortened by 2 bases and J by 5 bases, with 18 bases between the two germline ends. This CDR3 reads CASSLGQGGIQDTQYF. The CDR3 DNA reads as TGTGCCAGCAGCTTAGGGCAGGGGGGCATCCAAGATACGCAGTATTTT.

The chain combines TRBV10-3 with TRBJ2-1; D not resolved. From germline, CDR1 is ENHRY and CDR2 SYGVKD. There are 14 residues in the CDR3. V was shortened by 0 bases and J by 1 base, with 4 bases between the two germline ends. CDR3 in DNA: TGTGCCATCAGTGAGTCTACGTCCTACAATGAGCAGTTCTTC. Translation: CAISESTSYNEQFF.

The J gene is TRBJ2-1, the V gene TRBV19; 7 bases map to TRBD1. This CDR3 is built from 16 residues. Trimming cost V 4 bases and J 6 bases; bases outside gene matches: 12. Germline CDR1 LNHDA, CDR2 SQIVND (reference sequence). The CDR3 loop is CASSSGPGTETNEQFF. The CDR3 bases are TGTGCCAGTAGTAGCGGTCCCGGGACAGAGACCAATGAGCAGTTCTTC. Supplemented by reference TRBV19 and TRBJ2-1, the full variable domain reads DGGITQSPKYLFRKEGQNVTLSCEQNLNHDAMYWYRQDPGQGLRLIYYSQIVNDFQKGDIAEGYSVSREKKESFPLTVTSAQKNPTAFYLCASSSGPGTETNEQFFGPGTRLTVL.

In DNA form, the CDR3 reads TGTGCCAGCAGTTACCCAGGGGGCGGGAACACTGAAGCTTTCTTT. Its protein is CASSYPGGGNTEAFF. The chain carries TRBV6-5 and TRBJ1-1; 8 positions agree with TRBD1. The CDR3 is 15 amino acids. Germline CDR1 and CDR2: MNHEY and SVGAGI. V lost 2 bases and J lost 1; bases outside the gene matches: 3.

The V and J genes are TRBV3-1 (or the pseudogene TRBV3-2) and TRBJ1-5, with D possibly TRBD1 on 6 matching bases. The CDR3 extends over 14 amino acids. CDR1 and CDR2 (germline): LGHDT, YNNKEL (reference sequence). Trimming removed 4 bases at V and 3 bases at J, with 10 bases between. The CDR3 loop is CASSPRTDNQPQHF. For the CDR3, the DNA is TGTGCCAGCAGCCCGCGGACAGACAATCAGCCCCAGCATTTT.

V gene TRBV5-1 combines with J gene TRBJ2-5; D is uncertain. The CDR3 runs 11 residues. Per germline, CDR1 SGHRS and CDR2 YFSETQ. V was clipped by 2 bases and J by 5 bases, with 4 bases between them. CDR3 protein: CASSFLETQYF. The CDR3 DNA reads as TGCGCCAGCAGCTTTCTTGAGACCCAGTACTTC.

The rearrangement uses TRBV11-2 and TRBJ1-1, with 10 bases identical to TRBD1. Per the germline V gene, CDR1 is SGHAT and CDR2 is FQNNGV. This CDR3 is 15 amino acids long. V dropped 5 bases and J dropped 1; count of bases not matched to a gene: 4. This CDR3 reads CASSKWTGGNTEAFF. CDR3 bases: TGTGCCAGCAGCAAGTGGACAGGGGGGAACACTGAAGCTTTCTTT.

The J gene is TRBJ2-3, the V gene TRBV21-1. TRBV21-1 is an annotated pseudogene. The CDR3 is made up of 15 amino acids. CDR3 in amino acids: CASSPGRAKSDTQYF. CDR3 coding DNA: TGTGCCAGCAGTCCCGGACGGGCTAAATCAGATACGCAGTATTTT.

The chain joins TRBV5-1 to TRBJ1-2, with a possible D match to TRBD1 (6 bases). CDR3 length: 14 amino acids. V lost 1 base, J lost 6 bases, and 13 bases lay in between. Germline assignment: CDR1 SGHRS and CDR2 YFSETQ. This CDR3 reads CASSLSQQGNGYTF. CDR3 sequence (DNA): TGCGCCAGCAGCTTGAGTCAGCAGGGGAATGGCTACACCTTC.

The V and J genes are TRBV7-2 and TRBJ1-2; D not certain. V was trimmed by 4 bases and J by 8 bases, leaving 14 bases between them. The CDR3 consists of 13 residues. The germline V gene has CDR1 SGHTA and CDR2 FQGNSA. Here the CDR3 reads CASSSLLYEGYTF. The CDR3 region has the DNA TGTGCCAGCAGCTCCCTGCTCTATGAGGGCTACACCTTC.

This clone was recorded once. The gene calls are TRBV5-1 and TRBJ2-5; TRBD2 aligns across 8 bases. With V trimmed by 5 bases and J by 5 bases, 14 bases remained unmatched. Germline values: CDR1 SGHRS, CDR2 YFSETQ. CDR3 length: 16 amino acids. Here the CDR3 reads CASSPFVAGPRETQYF. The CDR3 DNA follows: TGCGCCAGCAGTCCGTTTGTAGCGGGACCGAGGGAGACCCAGTACTTC.

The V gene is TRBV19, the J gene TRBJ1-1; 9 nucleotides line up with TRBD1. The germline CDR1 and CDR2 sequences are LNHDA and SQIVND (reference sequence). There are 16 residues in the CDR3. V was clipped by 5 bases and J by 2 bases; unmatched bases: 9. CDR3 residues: CASSRPGQGVNTEAFF. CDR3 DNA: TGTGCCAGTAGTCGTCCGGGACAGGGAGTAAACACTGAAGCTTTCTTT.

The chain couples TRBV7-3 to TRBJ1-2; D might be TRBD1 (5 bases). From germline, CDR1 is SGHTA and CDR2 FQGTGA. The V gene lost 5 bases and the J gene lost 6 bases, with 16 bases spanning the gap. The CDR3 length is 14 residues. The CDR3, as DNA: TGTGCCAGCAGCCCCTATGGGGGAGAAGATGGCTACACCTTC. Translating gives CASSPYGGEDGYTF. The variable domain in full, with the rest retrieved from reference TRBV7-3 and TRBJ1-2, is GAGVSQTPSNKVTEKGKYVELRCDPISGHTALYWYRQSLGQGPEFLIYFQGTGAADDSGLPNDRFFAVRPEGSVSTLKIQRTERGDSAVYLCASSPYGGEDGYTFGSGTRLTVV.

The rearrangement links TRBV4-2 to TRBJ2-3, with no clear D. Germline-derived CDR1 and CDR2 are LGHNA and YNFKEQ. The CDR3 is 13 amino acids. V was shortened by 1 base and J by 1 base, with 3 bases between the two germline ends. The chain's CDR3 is CASSQGRTDTQYF. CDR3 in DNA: TGTGCCAGCAGCCAAGGCCGCACAGATACGCAGTATTTT.

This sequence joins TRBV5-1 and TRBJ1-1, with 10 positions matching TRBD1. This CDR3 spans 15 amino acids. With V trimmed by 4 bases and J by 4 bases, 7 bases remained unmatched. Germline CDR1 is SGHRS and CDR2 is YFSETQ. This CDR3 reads CASSRDRGTFTEAFF. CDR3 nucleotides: TGCGCCAGCAGCCGGGACAGGGGTACGTTCACTGAAGCTTTCTTT.

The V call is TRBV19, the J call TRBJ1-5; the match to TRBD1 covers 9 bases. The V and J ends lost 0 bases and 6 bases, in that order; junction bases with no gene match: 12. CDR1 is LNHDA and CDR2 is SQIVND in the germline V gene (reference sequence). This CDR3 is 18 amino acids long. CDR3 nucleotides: TGTGCCAGTAGTATAGATATATACCGGGACAGGGACCCTCAGCCCCAGCATTTT. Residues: CASSIDIYRDRDPQPQHF.

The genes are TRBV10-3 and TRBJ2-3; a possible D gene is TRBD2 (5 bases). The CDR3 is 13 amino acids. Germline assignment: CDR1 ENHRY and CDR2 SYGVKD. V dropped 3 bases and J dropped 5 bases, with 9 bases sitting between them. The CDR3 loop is CAISEESGDTQYF. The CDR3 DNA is TGTGCCATCAGTGAAGAAAGCGGAGATACGCAGTATTTT.

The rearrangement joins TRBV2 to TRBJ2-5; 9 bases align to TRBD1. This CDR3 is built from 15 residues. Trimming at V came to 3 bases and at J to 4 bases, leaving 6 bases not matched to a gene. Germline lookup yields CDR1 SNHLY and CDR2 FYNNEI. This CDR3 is CASSEDRGGGETQYF. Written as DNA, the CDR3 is TGTGCCAGCAGTGAGGACAGGGGCGGAGGAGAGACCCAGTACTTC.

Here the CDR3 reads CATKGAGAGTDTQYF. The CDR3 nucleotides read TGTGCCACCAAAGGAGCGGGAGCAGGCACAGATACGCAGTATTTT. The V and J genes are TRBV19 and TRBJ2-3; 8 bases are a match to TRBD2. V gave up 10 bases and J gave up 1 base; unmatched junction bases: 10. CDR1 is LNHDA and CDR2 is SQIVND in the germline V gene (reference sequence). There are 15 residues in the CDR3.

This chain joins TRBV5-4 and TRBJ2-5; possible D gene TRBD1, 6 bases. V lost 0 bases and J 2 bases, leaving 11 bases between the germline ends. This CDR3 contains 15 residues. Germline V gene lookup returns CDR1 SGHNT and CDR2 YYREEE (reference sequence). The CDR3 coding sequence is TGTGCCAGCAGCTTGGAGCAGGGGCTGCAAGAGACCCAGTACTTC. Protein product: CASSLEQGLQETQYF.